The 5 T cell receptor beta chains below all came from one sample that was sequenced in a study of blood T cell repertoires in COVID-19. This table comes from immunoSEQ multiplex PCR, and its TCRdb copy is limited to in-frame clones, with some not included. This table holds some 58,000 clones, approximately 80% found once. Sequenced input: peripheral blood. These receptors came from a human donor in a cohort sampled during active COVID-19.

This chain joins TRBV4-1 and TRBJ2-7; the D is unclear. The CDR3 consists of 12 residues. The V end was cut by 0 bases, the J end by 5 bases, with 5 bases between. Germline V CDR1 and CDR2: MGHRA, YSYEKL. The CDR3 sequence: CASSQESDEQYF. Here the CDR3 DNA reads TGCGCCAGCAGCCAAGAGAGCGACGAGCAGTACTTC.

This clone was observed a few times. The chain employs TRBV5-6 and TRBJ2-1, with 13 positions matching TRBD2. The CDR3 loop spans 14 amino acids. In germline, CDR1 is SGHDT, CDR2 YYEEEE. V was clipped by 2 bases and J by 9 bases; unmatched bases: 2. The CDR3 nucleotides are TGTGCCAGCAGCTTACTAGCGGGGGGGCTTGAGCAGTTCTTC. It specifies CASSLLAGGLEQFF.

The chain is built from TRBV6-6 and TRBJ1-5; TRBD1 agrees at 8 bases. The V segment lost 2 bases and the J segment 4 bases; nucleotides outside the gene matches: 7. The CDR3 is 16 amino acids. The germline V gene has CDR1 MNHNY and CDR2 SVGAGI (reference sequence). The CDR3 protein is CASSYRDRGGNQPQHF. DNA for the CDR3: TGTGCCAGCAGTTACCGTGACAGGGGAGGAAATCAGCCCCAGCATTTT.

In DNA, the CDR3 is TGCGCCAGCAGCTTGAGCGGGGGTACAGATACGCAGTATTTT. It translates to CASSLSGGTDTQYF. This chain connects TRBV5-1 to TRBJ2-3; TRBD2 agrees at 8 bases. V shed 1 base and J 3 bases; nucleotides not matched to a gene: 1. The CDR3 has 14 amino acids. Per the germline V gene, CDR1 is SGHRS and CDR2 is YFSETQ.

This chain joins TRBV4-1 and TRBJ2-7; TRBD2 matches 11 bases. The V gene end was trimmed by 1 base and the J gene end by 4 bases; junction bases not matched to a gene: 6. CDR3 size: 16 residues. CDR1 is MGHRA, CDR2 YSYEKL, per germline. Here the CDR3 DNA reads TGCGCCAGCAGCCAAGGACTAGCGGGGCCTGGATACGAGCAGTACTTC. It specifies CASSQGLAGPGYEQYF.